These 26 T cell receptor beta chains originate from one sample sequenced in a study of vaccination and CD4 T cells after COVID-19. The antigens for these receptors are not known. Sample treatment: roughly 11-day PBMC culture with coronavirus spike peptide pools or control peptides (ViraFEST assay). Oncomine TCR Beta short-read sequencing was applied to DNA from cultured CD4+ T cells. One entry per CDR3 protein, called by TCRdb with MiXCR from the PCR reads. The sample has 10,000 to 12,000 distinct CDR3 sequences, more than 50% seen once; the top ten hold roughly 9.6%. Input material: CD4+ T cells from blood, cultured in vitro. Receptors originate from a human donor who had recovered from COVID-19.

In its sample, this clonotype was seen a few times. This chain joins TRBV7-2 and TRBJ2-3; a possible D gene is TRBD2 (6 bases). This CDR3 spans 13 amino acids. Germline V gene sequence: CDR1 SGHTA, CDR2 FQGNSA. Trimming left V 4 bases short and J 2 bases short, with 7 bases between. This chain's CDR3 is CASSWDSTDTQYF. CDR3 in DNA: TGTGCCAGCAGCTGGGACTCCACAGATACGCAGTATTTT.

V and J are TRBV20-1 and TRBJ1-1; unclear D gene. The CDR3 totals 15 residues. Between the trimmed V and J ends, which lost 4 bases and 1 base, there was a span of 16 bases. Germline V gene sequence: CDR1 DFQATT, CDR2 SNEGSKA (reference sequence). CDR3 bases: TGCAGTGCTAAACCACAAATCCGGCAGAACACTGAAGCTTTCTTT. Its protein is CSAKPQIRQNTEAFF.

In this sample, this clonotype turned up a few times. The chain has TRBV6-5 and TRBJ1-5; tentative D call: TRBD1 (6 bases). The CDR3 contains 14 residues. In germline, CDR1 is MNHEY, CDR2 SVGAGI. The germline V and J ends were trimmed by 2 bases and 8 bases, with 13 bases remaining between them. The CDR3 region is CASSYAGGREPQHF. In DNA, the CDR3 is TGTGCCAGCAGTTACGCGGGGGGCCGCGAGCCCCAGCATTTT.

The CDR3 reads CASSGTDTNEKLFF. CDR3 bases: TGTGCCAGCAGCGGGACTGACACTAATGAAAAACTGTTTTTT. The genes are TRBV28 and TRBJ1-4, with D maybe TRBD1 (5 bases). CDR3 length: 14 amino acids. Germline V lookup: CDR1 MDHEN, CDR2 SYDVKM. Trimming stripped 6 bases from V and 2 bases from J, with 10 bases between.

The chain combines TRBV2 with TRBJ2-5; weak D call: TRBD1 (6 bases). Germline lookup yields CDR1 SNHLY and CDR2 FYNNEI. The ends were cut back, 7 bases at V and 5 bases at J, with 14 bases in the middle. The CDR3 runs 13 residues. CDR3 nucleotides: TGTGCCAGCAAGGGGGTCAACCTGGAGACCCAGTACTTC. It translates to CASKGVNLETQYF.

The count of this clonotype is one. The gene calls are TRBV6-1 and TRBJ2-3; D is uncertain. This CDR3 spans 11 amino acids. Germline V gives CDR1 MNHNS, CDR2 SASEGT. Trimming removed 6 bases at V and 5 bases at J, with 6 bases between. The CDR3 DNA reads TGTGCCAGCAGACTACAAGATACGCAGTATTTT. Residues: CASRLQDTQYF.

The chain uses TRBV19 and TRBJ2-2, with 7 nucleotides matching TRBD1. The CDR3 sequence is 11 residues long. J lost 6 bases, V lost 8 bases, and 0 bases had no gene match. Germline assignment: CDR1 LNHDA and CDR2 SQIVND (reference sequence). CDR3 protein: CASQGAGELFF. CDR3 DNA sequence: TGTGCCAGTCAGGGGGCCGGGGAGCTGTTTTTT.

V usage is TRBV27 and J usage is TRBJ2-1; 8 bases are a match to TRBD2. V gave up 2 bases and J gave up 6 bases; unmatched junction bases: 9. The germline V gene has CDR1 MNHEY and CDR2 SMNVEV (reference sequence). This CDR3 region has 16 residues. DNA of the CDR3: TGTGCCAGCAGTTTAACACCGGGACTAGTCTCCAATGAGCAGTTCTTC. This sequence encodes CASSLTPGLVSNEQFF.

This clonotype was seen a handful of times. Here the CDR3 reads CASNSGSTQAEQFF. The DNA of the CDR3 is TGTGCCAGCAATAGCGGGAGCACTCAGGCTGAGCAGTTCTTC. The chain joins TRBV6-1 to TRBJ2-1; 9 bases agree with TRBD2. This CDR3 region has 14 residues. Germline V lookup: CDR1 MNHNS, CDR2 SASEGT. J gave up 9 bases and V 7 bases, and 10 bases lay outside the gene matches.

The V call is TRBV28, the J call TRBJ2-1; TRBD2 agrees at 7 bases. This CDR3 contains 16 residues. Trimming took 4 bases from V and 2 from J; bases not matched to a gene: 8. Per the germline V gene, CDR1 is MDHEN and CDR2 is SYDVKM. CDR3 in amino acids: CASSSLSAGAYNEQFF. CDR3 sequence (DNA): TGTGCCAGCAGTTCCCTCTCGGCGGGAGCCTACAATGAGCAGTTCTTC.

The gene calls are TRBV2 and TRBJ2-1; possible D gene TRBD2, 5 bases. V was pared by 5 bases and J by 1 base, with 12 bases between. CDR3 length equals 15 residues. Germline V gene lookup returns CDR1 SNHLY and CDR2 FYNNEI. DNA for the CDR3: TGTGCCAGCAGTAAAACAAGCGGTTCCTACAATGAGCAGTTCTTC. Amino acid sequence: CASSKTSGSYNEQFF.

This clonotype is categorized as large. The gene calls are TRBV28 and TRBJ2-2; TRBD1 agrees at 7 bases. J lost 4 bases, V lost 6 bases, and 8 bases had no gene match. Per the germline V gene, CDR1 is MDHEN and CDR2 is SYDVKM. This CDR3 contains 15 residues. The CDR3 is CASRTGEESTGELFF. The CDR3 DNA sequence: TGTGCCAGCAGAACAGGGGAAGAGAGCACCGGGGAGCTGTTTTTT. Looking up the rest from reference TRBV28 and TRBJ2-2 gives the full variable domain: DVKVTQSSRYLVKRTGEKVFLECVQDMDHENMFWYRQDPGLGLRLIYFSYDVKMKEKGDIPEGYSVSREKKERFSLILESASTNQTSMYLCASRTGEESTGELFFGEGSRLTVL.

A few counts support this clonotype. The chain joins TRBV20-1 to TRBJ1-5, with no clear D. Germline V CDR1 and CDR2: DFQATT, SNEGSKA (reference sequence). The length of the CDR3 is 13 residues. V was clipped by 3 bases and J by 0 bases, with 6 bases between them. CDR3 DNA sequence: TGCAGTGCTAGTAGGATTAGCAATCAGCCCCAGCATTTT. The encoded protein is CSASRISNQPQHF.

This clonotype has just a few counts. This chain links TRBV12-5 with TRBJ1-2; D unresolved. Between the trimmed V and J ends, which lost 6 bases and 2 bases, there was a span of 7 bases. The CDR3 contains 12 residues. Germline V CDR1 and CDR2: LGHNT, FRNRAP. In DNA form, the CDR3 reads TGTGCTAGTGGGTACAGCAACTATGGCTACACCTTC. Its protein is CASGYSNYGYTF.

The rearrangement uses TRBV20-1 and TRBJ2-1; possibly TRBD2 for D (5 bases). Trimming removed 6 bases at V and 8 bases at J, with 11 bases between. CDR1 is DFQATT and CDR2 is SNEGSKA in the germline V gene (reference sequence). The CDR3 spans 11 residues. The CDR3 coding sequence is TGCAGTGCCTCTAGCCTCGATGAGCAGTTCTTC. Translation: CSASSLDEQFF.

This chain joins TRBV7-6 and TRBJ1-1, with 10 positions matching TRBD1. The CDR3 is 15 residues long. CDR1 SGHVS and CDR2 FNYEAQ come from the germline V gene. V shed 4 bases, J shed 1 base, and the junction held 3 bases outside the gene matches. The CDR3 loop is CASSSRQGANTEAFF. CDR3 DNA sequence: TGTGCCAGCAGCTCTCGACAGGGGGCGAACACTGAAGCTTTCTTT.

The CDR3 spells CATSRDTGQPQHF. CDR3 bases: TGTGCCACCAGCCGGGACACAGGCCAGCCCCAGCATTTT. The rearrangement uses TRBV15 and TRBJ1-5; D may be TRBD1 (6 bases). The CDR3 runs 13 residues. Germline CDR1 and CDR2: LNHNV and YYDKDF (reference sequence). V was clipped by 5 bases and J by 7 bases, with 12 bases between them.

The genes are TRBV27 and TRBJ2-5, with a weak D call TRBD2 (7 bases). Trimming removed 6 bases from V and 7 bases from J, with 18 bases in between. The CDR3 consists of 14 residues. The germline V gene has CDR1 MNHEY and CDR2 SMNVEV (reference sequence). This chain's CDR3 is CASRNLAEGGTQYF. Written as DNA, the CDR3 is TGTGCCAGCAGGAACCTAGCGGAGGGGGGGACCCAGTACTTC.

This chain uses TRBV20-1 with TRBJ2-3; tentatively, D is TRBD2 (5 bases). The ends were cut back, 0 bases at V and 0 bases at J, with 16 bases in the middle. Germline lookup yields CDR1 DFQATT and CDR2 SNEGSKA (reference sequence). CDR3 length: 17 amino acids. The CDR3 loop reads CSARDVRRVSSTDTQYF. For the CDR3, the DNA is TGCAGTGCTAGAGATGTGCGGCGGGTCTCTAGCACAGATACGCAGTATTTT.

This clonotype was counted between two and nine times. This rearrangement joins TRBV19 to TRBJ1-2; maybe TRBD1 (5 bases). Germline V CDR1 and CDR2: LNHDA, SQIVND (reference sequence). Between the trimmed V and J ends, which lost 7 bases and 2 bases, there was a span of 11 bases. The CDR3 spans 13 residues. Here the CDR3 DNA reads TGTGCCAGTACCCCAGGGCTCAACTATGGCTACACCTTC. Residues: CASTPGLNYGYTF. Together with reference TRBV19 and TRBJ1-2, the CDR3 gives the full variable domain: DGGITQSPKYLFRKEGQNVTLSCEQNLNHDAMYWYRQDPGQGLRLIYYSQIVNDFQKGDIAEGYSVSREKKESFPLTVTSAQKNPTAFYLCASTPGLNYGYTFGSGTRLTVV.

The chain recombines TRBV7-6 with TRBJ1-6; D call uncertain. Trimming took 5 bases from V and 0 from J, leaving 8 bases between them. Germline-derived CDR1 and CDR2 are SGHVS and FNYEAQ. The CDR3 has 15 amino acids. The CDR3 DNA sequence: TGTGCCAGCAGCCCCGACATCTCCTATAATTCACCCCTCCACTTT. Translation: CASSPDISYNSPLHF.

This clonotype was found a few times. The DNA for the CDR3 is TGTGCCAGCAGACCAGGGACAGCAAGCTATGGCTACACCTTC. This encodes CASRPGTASYGYTF. The chain carries TRBV6-2 or TRBV6-3 and TRBJ1-2, with 7 bases aligning to TRBD1. This CDR3 spans 14 amino acids. V lost 6 bases, J lost 4 bases, and 8 bases stayed unmatched. The germline V gene encodes CDR1 MNHEY and CDR2 SVGEGT.

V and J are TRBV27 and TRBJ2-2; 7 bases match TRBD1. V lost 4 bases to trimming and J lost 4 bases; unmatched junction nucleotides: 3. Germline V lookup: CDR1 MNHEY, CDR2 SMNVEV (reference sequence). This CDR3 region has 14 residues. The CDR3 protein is CASSSGQITGELFF. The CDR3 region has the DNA TGTGCCAGCAGTTCGGGACAGATCACCGGGGAGCTGTTTTTT.

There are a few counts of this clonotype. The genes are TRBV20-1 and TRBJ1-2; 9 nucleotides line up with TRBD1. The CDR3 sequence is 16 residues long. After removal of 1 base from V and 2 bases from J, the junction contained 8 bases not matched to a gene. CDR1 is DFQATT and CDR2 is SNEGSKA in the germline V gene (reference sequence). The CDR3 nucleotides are TGCAGTGCTAGAGCCTTGACCGGGACAGGGAACTATGGCTACACCTTC. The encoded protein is CSARALTGTGNYGYTF.

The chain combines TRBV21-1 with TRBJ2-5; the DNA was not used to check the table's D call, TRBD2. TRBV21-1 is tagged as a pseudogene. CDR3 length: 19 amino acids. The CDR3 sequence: CASRGPPGLAGVYQETQYF. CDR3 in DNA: TGTGCCAGCAGAGGGCCCCCCGGACTAGCGGGAGTGTACCAAGAGACCCAGTACTTC.

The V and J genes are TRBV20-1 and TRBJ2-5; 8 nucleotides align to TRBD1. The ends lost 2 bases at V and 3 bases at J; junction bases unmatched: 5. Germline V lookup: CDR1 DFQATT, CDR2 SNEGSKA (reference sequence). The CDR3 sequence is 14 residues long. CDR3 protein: CSARKDRAEETQYF. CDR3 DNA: TGCAGTGCTAGAAAGGACAGGGCCGAAGAGACCCAGTACTTC.